A selection of T cell receptor beta chains follows, all from one sample in a study of CD8+CD57+ T cells in acquired aplastic anemia. TCRdb ran MiXCR on the reads and lists one entry per CDR3 protein. The sample lists about 200,000 distinct CDR3 sequences; 55% to 65% were seen once. The specimen sequenced was sorted CD4+, CD8+, or CD8+CD57+ T cells (not recorded which) from PBMCs. Source of these receptors: a human donor with aplastic anemia. CDR3s include the opening cysteine and the closing phenylalanine or tryptophan.

v_call | cdr3_aa
TRBV15 | CATSRRTGGELFF
TRBV6-6 | CASEGGGVETQYF
TRBV12-3/TRBV12-4 | CASSLSSTDTQYF
TRBV29-1 | CSVESGTVTTEAFF
TRBV7-7 | CASSSRQDQPQHF
TRBV7-7 | CASSRRRDRDNEQFF
TRBV6-6 | CASSYPNYEQYF
TRBV5-5 | CASSLPLASGTYEQYF
TRBV7-2 | CASSLSGGLYNEQFF
TRBV5-8 | CASSSGSTSASYNEQFF
TRBV20-1 | CSASGQGIGEQYF
TRBV20-1 | CSARAVPTDTQYF
TRBV2 | CASSEPRGLPGYEQYF
TRBV11-2 | CASSPSTESSYNEQFF
TRBV7-9 | CASSPKITGKETQYF
TRBV19 | CASSMGYNQPQHF
TRBV28 | CASSPALGTGTMNTEAFF
TRBV7-9 | CASSPRSGQYF
TRBV9 | CASSLAGATEQYF
TRBV15 | CATSRGTGINTGELFF
TRBV3-1 | CASSAGLTDTQYF
TRBV7-7 | CASSFAGQGAEKLFF
TRBV7-9 | CASSLAGSGAYEQYF
TRBV15 | CATSKGQVLYEQYF
TRBV5-1 | CASSSGTAAYGYTF
TRBV7-9 | CASSLSSLRAQAFF
TRBV25-1 | CASSPAPQAREGYTF
TRBV15 | CATSSRGNYEQYF
TRBV25-1 | CATDPGQGPQTQYF
TRBV4-2 | CASSQGLAGASDTQYF
TRBV3-1 | CASSHPGQGYEQYF
TRBV19 | CASSDQGAWGTDTQYF
TRBV2 | CASSEAASNEQYF
TRBV14 | CASRPFGNTEAFF
TRBV7-9 | CASSEKGRRETQYF
TRBV19 | CASSIEGPRRQYF